Shown below are 25 T cell receptor beta chains from a single sample sequenced in a study of cytomegalovirus exposure and HLA in healthy donors. The PCR had 60 Vbeta and 13 Jbeta primers. The assay was immunoSEQ multiplex PCR, and TCRdb's table has in-frame clones only and misses some. The sample carries 150,000 or so clones, around 80% recorded once. The sample taken for sequencing was PBMCs. Source of these receptors: a woman aged 40 to 50 in good health and CMV-seronegative.

The chain joins TRBV29-1 to TRBJ1-3; 9 nucleotides align to TRBD1. The CDR3 covers 13 residues. Germline assignment: CDR1 SQVTM and CDR2 ANQGSEA. Trimming cost V 6 bases and J 2 bases; bases outside gene matches: 2. The DNA of the CDR3 is TGCAGCGTAGGGGACAGGGCTGGAAACACCATATATTTT. It specifies CSVGDRAGNTIYF.

This clone has a single count. The chain combines TRBV5-4 with TRBJ1-1; TRBD1 matches at 8 bases. The V and J ends lost 0 bases and 11 bases, in that order; junction bases with no gene match: 3. The CDR3 has 12 amino acids. Germline V gives CDR1 SGHNT, CDR2 YYREEE (reference sequence). The CDR3 here is CASSLGQGAAFF. DNA for the CDR3: TGTGCCAGCAGCTTGGGCCAGGGGGCGGCTTTCTTT.

The rearrangement joins TRBV5-4 to TRBJ1-2; 7 bases map to TRBD1. The CDR3 consists of 14 residues. J lost 4 bases, V lost 7 bases, and 10 bases had no gene match. Germline-derived CDR1 and CDR2 are SGHNT and YYREEE (reference sequence). The CDR3 reads CASQTGTVPYGYTF. DNA of the CDR3: TGTGCCAGCCAGACCGGGACAGTTCCCTATGGCTACACCTTC.

This rearrangement joins TRBV10-3 to TRBJ2-1; 8 nucleotides match TRBD1. J gave up 5 bases and V 6 bases, and 15 bases lay outside the gene matches. The CDR3 is 17 residues long. Germline assignment: CDR1 ENHRY and CDR2 SYGVKD. CDR3 protein: CAISKTPGQETHNEQFF. DNA of the CDR3: TGTGCCATCAGCAAGACGCCGGGACAGGAGACACACAATGAGCAGTTCTTC.

The chain uses TRBV6-5 and TRBJ2-2, with 11 nucleotides matching TRBD2. The junction had 5 bases not matched to a gene; V was cut back by 4 bases and J by 4 bases. This CDR3 has 16 residues. In germline, CDR1 is MNHEY, CDR2 SVGAGI. This CDR3 is CASSSLAGGPTGELFF. Written as DNA, the CDR3 is TGTGCCAGCAGTTCCTTAGCGGGAGGGCCCACCGGGGAGCTGTTTTTT.

This rearrangement joins TRBV6-5 to TRBJ1-1; D might be TRBD1 (6 bases). The V and J ends lost 2 bases and 0 bases respectively, with 13 bases between them. CDR1 is MNHEY, CDR2 SVGAGI, per germline. This CDR3 spans 16 amino acids. CDR3 loop: CASSYSRGALNTEAFF. The CDR3 DNA follows: TGTGCCAGCAGTTACAGTCGGGGGGCATTGAACACTGAAGCTTTCTTT.

This sequence joins TRBV29-1 and TRBJ1-2; TRBD1 aligns across 7 bases. The V and J ends lost 5 bases and 5 bases, in that order; junction bases with no gene match: 8. Germline loops: CDR1 SQVTM, CDR2 ANQGSEA. CDR3 length: 13 residues. In nucleotides, the CDR3 is TGCAGCGTTTCCGACAGGGCTGAATATGGCTACACCTTC. Translated: CSVSDRAEYGYTF.

V gene TRBV6-6 combines with J gene TRBJ2-3, with 9 bases matching TRBD1. CDR1 is MNHNY, CDR2 SVGAGI, per germline (reference sequence). The J segment lost 5 bases and the V segment lost 8 bases, leaving 11 bases of the junction unmatched. The CDR3 covers 15 residues. CDR3 DNA sequence: TGTGCCAGCCTACCTCGGGACAGGGCCGGAGATACGCAGTATTTT. The encoded protein is CASLPRDRAGDTQYF.

V and J are TRBV6-6 and TRBJ1-4, with 8 bases that match TRBD1. The CDR3 is 14 amino acids. V was pared by 6 bases and J by 4 bases, with 4 bases of the junction left unmatched. Germline-derived CDR1 and CDR2 are MNHNY and SVGAGI (reference sequence). As DNA, the CDR3 is TGTGCCAGCAGCCTTGACAGGGGTAATGAAAAACTGTTTTTT. Protein sequence: CASSLDRGNEKLFF.

The V gene is TRBV10-3, the J gene TRBJ2-3; a weak D match, TRBD2 (5 bases). CDR1 ENHRY and CDR2 SYGVKD come from the germline V gene. The CDR3 consists of 17 residues. Trimming took off 2 bases at V and 0 bases at J, with 15 bases between the two ends. The CDR3 loop is CAISEPKGTGSTDTQYF. The CDR3 coding sequence is TGTGCCATCAGTGAGCCGAAGGGAACGGGGAGCACAGATACGCAGTATTTT.

This clone showed up just a few times. The V call is TRBV27, the J call TRBJ1-1, with D possibly being TRBD1 (6 bases). The length of the CDR3 is 12 residues. V was cut by 6 bases and J by 7 bases, with 12 bases left in between. CDR1 is MNHEY and CDR2 is SMNVEV in the germline V gene (reference sequence). The CDR3 nucleotides read TGTGCCAGCAGCAGGGGATGGGGTGAAGCTTTCTTT. The encoded protein is CASSRGWGEAFF.

The chain employs TRBV2 and TRBJ2-6; D uncertain. Germline CDR1 is SNHLY and CDR2 is FYNNEI. This CDR3 has 14 residues. V gave up 6 bases and J gave up 0 bases, with 6 bases separating them. The CDR3 region is CASRLSSGANVLTF. CDR3 nucleotide sequence: TGTGCCAGCAGGCTGAGCTCTGGGGCCAACGTCCTGACTTTC. The full variable domain, in which reference TRBV2 and TRBJ2-6 provide the parts outside the CDR3, is EPEVTQTPSHQVTQMGQEVILRCVPISNHLYFYWYRQILGQKVEFLVSFYNNEISEKSEIFDDQFSVERPDGSNFTLKIRSTKLEDSAMYFCASRLSSGANVLTFGAGSRLTVL.

The chain joins TRBV5-1 to TRBJ1-2; 7 bases are shared with TRBD1. Per germline, CDR1 SGHRS and CDR2 YFSETQ. The CDR3 loop spans 14 amino acids. J lost 4 bases, V lost 3 bases, and 6 bases had no gene match. The CDR3 reads CASSSGQPGYGYTF. DNA of the CDR3: TGCGCCAGCAGCTCGGGACAGCCAGGCTATGGCTACACCTTC.

This chain joins TRBV4-1 and TRBJ1-6; TRBD1 agrees at 8 bases. The CDR3 has 16 residues. J gave up 10 bases and V 5 bases, and 13 bases lay outside the gene matches. Germline CDR1 and CDR2: MGHRA and YSYEKL. The CDR3 here is CASSTSTTGVRSPLHF. Here the CDR3 DNA reads TGCGCCAGCAGCACTAGCACGACAGGGGTTCGCTCACCCCTCCACTTT.

This clone appeared a few times. The chain joins TRBV6-1 to TRBJ1-5; TRBD1 might be the D (6 bases). The germline V gene has CDR1 MNHNS and CDR2 SASEGT. The CDR3 has 13 residues. The ends were cut back, 3 bases at V and 6 bases at J, with 9 bases in the middle. CDR3 in DNA: TGTGCCAGCAGTGATGGGGGCGTTCAGCCCCAGCATTTT. Encoded protein: CASSDGGVQPQHF.

The chain recombines TRBV5-1 with TRBJ1-1, with unresolved D. Germline loops: CDR1 SGHRS, CDR2 YFSETQ. V lost 0 bases and J lost 1, with 4 bases in between. The CDR3 runs 13 residues. Here the CDR3 reads CASSLERNTEAFF. In nucleotides, the CDR3 is TGCGCCAGCAGCTTGGAGAGGAACACTGAAGCTTTCTTT.

This clone showed up just a few times. The chain employs TRBV18 and TRBJ1-4, with no clear D. The V gene lost 2 bases and the J gene lost 5 bases, with 9 bases spanning the gap. CDR3 size: 14 residues. Germline-derived CDR1 and CDR2 are KGHSH and LQKENI. Written as DNA, the CDR3 is TGTGCCAGCTCACCAGGAACAGTGAATGAAAAACTGTTTTTT. Translation: CASSPGTVNEKLFF.

The genes are TRBV11-2 and TRBJ2-7; D not resolved. Trimming cost V 5 bases and J 2 bases, with 10 bases left between them. The CDR3 runs 13 residues. In germline, CDR1 is SGHAT, CDR2 FQNNGV. The CDR3 is CASSNTITYEQYF. The CDR3 coding sequence is TGTGCCAGCAGCAACACAATCACCTACGAGCAGTACTTC.

For this clone: An end of the junction does not agree with germline; a read error may underlie this. The rearrangement joins TRBV2 to TRBJ2-3; a weak D match, TRBD2 (5 bases). The CDR3 covers 15 residues. CDR1 is SNHLY, CDR2 FYNNEI, per germline. Here the CDR3 reads CASRDRGGSTDTQYF. The CDR3 DNA sequence: TGTGCCAGCCGTGATAGAGGAGGCAGCACAGATACGCAGTATTTT.

The chain uses TRBV19 and TRBJ2-7; possibly TRBD1 for D (6 bases). Germline CDR1 and CDR2: LNHDA and SQIVND (reference sequence). V lost 6 bases to trimming and J lost 3 bases, with 12 bases between them. This CDR3 has 13 residues. The CDR3 spells CASSRRDNYEQYF. The CDR3, as DNA: TGTGCCAGTAGCCGCCGGGACAACTACGAGCAGTACTTC. Full variable domain (remainder filled in from reference TRBV19 and TRBJ2-7): DGGITQSPKYLFRKEGQNVTLSCEQNLNHDAMYWYRQDPGQGLRLIYYSQIVNDFQKGDIAEGYSVSREKKESFPLTVTSAQKNPTAFYLCASSRRDNYEQYFGPGTRLTVT.

The CDR3 sequence is CAWGARKGTEAFF. In nucleotides, the CDR3 is TGTGCCTGGGGGGCCAGGAAAGGCACTGAAGCTTTCTTT. The rearrangement uses TRBV30 and TRBJ1-1; tentatively, D is TRBD1 (5 bases). Trimming stripped 5 bases from V and 4 bases from J, with 14 bases between. The CDR3 sequence is 13 residues long. Germline V lookup: CDR1 GTSNPN, CDR2 SVGIG (reference sequence). The complete variable domain, with remaining parts taken from reference TRBV30 and TRBJ1-1, reads SQTIHQWPATLVQPVGSPLSLECTVEGTSNPNLYWYRQAAGRGLQLLFYSVGIGQISSEVPQNLSASRPQDRQFILSSKKLLLSDSGFYLCAWGARKGTEAFFGQGTRLTVV.

This chain connects TRBV6-1 to TRBJ1-2; D is perhaps TRBD1 (5 bases). The CDR3 spans 13 residues. Germline-derived CDR1 and CDR2 are MNHNS and SASEGT. Trimming stripped 4 bases from V and 4 bases from J, with 10 bases between. This CDR3 reads CASSADKIYGYTF. CDR3 nucleotides: TGTGCCAGCAGTGCGGACAAGATCTATGGCTACACCTTC.

This chain uses TRBV6-5 with TRBJ2-3; D is possibly TRBD2 (7 bases). CDR1 is MNHEY and CDR2 is SVGAGI in the germline V gene. The CDR3 sequence is 14 residues long. The V gene lost 4 bases and the J gene lost 6 bases, with 14 bases spanning the gap. In DNA form, the CDR3 reads TGTGCCAGCAGTTCCCGGGGGGCGAGCGATACGCAGTATTTT. This codes for CASSSRGASDTQYF.

V usage is TRBV6-6 and J usage is TRBJ2-7, with 7 bases aligning to TRBD1. V was pared by 6 bases and J by 5 bases, with 13 bases of the junction left unmatched. Germline V CDR1 and CDR2: MNHNY, SVGAGI (reference sequence). The CDR3 runs 15 residues. For the CDR3, the DNA is TGTGCCAGCAGGACTTTGGGACAGCTCCCCCACGAGCAGTACTTC. Translating gives CASRTLGQLPHEQYF.

CDR3 sequence reads: CASRFTGGPEAFF. Written as DNA, the CDR3 is TGTGCAAGTCGCTTTACAGGGGGCCCTGAAGCTTTCTTT. The chain uses TRBV12-2 and TRBJ1-1; no DNA check was done on the table's D call, TRBD1. TRBV12-2 is reported as a pseudogene. The CDR3 length is 13 residues.